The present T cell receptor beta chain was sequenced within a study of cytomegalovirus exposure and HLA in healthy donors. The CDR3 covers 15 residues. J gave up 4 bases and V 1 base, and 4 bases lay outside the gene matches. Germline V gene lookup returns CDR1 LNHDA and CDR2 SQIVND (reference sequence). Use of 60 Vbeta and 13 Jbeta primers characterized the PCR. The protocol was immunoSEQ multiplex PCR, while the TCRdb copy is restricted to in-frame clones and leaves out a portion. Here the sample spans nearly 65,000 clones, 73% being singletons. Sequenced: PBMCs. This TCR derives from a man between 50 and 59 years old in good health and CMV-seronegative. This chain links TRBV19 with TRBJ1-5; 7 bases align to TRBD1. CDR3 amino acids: CASSIVDRENQPQHF. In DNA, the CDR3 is TGTGCCAGTAGTATAGTCGACAGGGAGAATCAGCCCCAGCATTTT.